The TCR beta chain described here comes from a study of blood T cell repertoires in COVID-19. Per the original data handling: Nucleated cell counts were estimated from reference gene primer amplification. Method: immunoSEQ multiplex PCR; TCRdb's copy keeps in-frame clones and lacks some. V and J calls and clone size are given by that table; D and trimming were obtained from the DNA. The sample lists about 98,000 clones, roughly 82% occurring once. CDR3 length: 14 amino acids. Deletions cut 5 bases from V and 3 bases from J, with 14 bases between. Germline lookup yields CDR1 MDHEN and CDR2 SYDVKM. The chain joins TRBV28 to TRBJ2-7; possibly TRBD2 for D (6 bases). This receptor was obtained from a man between 65 and 85 years old with active or convalescent COVID-19. The sample comprised peripheral blood. The CDR3, as DNA: TGTGCCAGCAGTCCCGGGGGTGGGAGCTACGAGCAGTACTTC. This sequence encodes CASSPGGGSYEQYF.